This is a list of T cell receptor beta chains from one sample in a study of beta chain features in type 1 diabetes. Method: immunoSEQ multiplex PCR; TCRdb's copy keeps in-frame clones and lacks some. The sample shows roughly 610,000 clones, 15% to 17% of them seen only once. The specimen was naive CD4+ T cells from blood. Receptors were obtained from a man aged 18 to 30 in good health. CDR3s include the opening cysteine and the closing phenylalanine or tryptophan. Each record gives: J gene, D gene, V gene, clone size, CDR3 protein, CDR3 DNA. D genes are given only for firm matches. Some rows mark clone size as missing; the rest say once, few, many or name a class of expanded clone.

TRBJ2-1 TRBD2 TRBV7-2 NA CASSSSGRGVTTEQFF TGTGCCAGCAGCTCCTCTGGGCGGGGGGTTACCACTGAGCAGTTCTTC
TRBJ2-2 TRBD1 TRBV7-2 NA CASPPRQGSITGELFF TGTGCCAGCCCCCCAAGACAGGGGTCCATCACCGGGGAGCTGTTTTTT
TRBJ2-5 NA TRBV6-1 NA CASTHEETQYF TGTGCCAGCACCCACGAAGAGACCCAGTACTTC
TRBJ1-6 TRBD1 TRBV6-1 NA CASSGYRGNNSPLHF TGTGCCAGCAGTGGTTACAGGGGAAACAATTCACCCCTCCACTTT
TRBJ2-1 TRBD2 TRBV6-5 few CASSLAGGTIGQFF TGTGCCAGCAGTTTAGCGGGGGGTACAATAGGGCAGTTCTTC
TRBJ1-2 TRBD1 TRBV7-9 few CASSQGGMAYGYTF TGTGCCAGCAGCCAGGGGGGGATGGCCTATGGCTACACCTTC
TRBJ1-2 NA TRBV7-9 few CASSPDSSPNYGYTF TGTGCCAGCAGCCCAGACAGCAGCCCTAACTATGGCTACACCTTC
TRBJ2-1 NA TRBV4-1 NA CASSQASASARIF TGCGCCAGCAGCCAAGCCAGCGCTAGCGCTAGGATCTTC
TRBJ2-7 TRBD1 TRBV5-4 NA CASSTRQGTYEQYF TGTGCCAGCAGCACTCGACAGGGTACTTACGAGCAGTACTTC
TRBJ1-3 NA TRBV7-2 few CASSLRTEPSGNTIYF TGTGCCAGCAGCTTGCGGACCGAACCCTCTGGAAACACCATATATTTT
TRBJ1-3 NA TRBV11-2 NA CASSLVARGNTIYF TGTGCCAGCAGCTTAGTAGCCAGGGGAAACACCATATATTTT
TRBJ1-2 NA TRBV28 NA CASSLLTESYTF TGTGCCAGCAGTTTATTAACGGAGAGCTACACCTTC
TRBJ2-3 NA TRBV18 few CASSPGMADTQYF TGTGCCAGCTCACCTGGGATGGCAGATACGCAGTATTTT
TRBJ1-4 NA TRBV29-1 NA CSVRYWGHNEKLFF TGCAGCGTGCGCTATTGGGGCCATAATGAAAAACTGTTTTTT
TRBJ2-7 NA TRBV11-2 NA CASSLGRGLYEQYF TGTGCCAGCAGCTTAGGACGCGGCCTTTACGAGCAGTACTTC
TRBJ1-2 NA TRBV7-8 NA CASSFRGRKGYTF TGTGCCAGCAGCTTCCGAGGGCGCAAAGGCTACACCTTC
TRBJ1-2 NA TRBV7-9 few CASSSHGYIANYGYTF TGTGCCAGCAGCTCCCACGGCTACATAGCTAACTATGGCTACACCTTC
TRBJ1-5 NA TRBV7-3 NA CASSPPEDKNNQPQHF TGTGCCAGCAGCCCCCCGGAGGACAAGAACAATCAGCCCCAGCATTTT
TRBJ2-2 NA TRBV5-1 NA CASSLEQANTGELFF TGCGCCAGCAGCTTGGAACAGGCGAACACCGGGGAGCTGTTTTTT
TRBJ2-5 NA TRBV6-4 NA CASSVRIGASRETQYF TGTGCCAGCAGTGTCAGAATAGGGGCATCTAGAGAGACCCAGTACTTC
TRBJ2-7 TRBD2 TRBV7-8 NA CASSSIRRESSYEQYF TGTGCCAGCAGCTCCATACGGCGGGAGAGTTCCTACGAGCAGTACTTC
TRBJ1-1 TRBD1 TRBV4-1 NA CASSQGTGTEAFF TGCGCCAGCAGCCAAGGGACAGGAACTGAAGCTTTCTTT
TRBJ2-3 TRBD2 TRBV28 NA CASREIFGTRPSTDTQYF TGTGCCAGCAGAGAAATTTTTGGGACTAGACCTAGCACAGATACGCAGTATTTT
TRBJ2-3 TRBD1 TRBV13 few CASSLEAGQGRKDTQYF TGTGCCAGCAGCTTAGAAGCGGGACAGGGAAGGAAAGATACGCAGTATTTT
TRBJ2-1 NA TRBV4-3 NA CASSQEAGATYNEQFF TGCGCCAGCAGCCAAGAGGCGGGGGCCACTTACAATGAGCAGTTCTTC
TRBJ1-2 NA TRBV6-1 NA CASRPTQGHGYTF TGTGCCAGCAGGCCGACGCAGGGCCATGGCTACACCTTC
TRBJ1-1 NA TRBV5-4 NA CASRSQPQGGGTEAFF TGTGCCAGCAGATCTCAACCCCAGGGCGGGGGCACTGAAGCTTTCTTT